This T cell receptor (beta chain) is from a study of T cell responses to AZD1222 COVID-19 vaccine (dated by TCRdb to about 2021). Turning to the overall study: Because spike-specific TCR depth and breadth did not differ between the two schedules, AZD1222 recipients who got a second dose at roughly 4 weeks were pooled with those who got a second dose at roughly 12 weeks. TCR sequencing covered fewer than 250 trial participants: 200 to 220 given two doses of AZD1222 and about 26 given two doses of MenACWY control vaccine. Trial participants were enrolled by age into 18-55, 56-69 and 70-plus year subgroups, with roughly 160, 29 and 62 TCR-sequenced participants respectively.

V is reduced by 2 bases and J by 10 bases, leaving a spacing of 17 bases between them. The CDR3 contains 14 residues, cysteine and phenylalanine counted. Of all the DNA, just the CDR3 is kept, 42 bases in frame from base 1. Looking up the germline V gene yields CDR1 MNHEY and CDR2 SVGEGT. The time point label on this specimen signifies: baseline before first vaccination. Samples from vaccinated people were obtained from the UK trials COV001 and COV002, which included a single-blind randomized controlled phase 2/3 trial of AZD1222 (ChAdOx1 nCoV-19) in healthy adults. For TCRbeta chain sequencing, PBMC samples from trial participants were taken at day 0 and at day 28 after the second dose. What the work shows at the level of the full study, not this receptor alone: Because no samples from the day 14 peak response were available, repertoires could be characterized only after the peak T cell response. Conclusions about previously exposed vaccinees are limited because only a handful of AZD1222 recipients were SARS-CoV-2 seropositive at baseline. Spike-specific TCR breadth and depth rose significantly after two AZD1222 doses compared with day 0 and with MenACWY recipients. Most participants were white British and females outnumbered males, and the authors suggested that clonal diversity may have been underestimated. Vaccine-associated CD4 TCRs spanned the whole spike protein, with dominant responses in regions 160-218 and 743-854. The 56-69-year group was small, and its depth increase did not reach significance, likely because of low power. Nearly half of unique spike-specific TCRs reportedly recognized epitopes outside regions mutated in the B.1.351 and B.1.1.7 variants.

As concerns this clone: The clone's antigen remains unknown. Nothing much larger sits one base from this clone, and base qualities are not available.

The CDR3 regions of human TCRbeta chains were analyzed by immunosequencing. Under the source paper's analysis protocol: TCRs in the repertoires were compared against a reference library of SARS-CoV-2-specific TCRs that had been generated with the MIRA antigen-specificity platform. Breadth was defined as the fraction of unique TCRs that were SARS-CoV-2-associated. Depth was defined as the fraction of total T cells that were SARS-CoV-2-associated. Each spike-specific TCR was assigned to its reactive spike region and to a CD4 or CD8 class using the MIRA data. Log10-transformed breadth and depth values were compared by one-way ANOVA with Sidak's multiple comparisons tests. Held by TCRdb, this immuneACCESS table contains in-frame sequences only and omits some clones. Under half of the omission traces to an unresolved V gene where checked; the cause of the rest is unknown. Clone size and the V and J calls come from that table; the DNA yielded D and trimming. The sample table contains 150,000 to 200,000 clones; only one count was recorded for 80% to 95% of them. The ten largest clones add up to about 3.9% of the sample.

The rearranged segments are TRBV6-2 or TRBV6-3 and TRBJ1-1, with no confident D gene call. This receptor was identified in an adult in good health. The specimen comprised peripheral blood, sampled on day 0 of AZD1222 vaccination. The nucleotide sequence is TGTGCCAGCAGTTACAATCGGATCAGGAAGGGAGCTTTCTTT. Its product reads: CASSYNRIRKGAFF.